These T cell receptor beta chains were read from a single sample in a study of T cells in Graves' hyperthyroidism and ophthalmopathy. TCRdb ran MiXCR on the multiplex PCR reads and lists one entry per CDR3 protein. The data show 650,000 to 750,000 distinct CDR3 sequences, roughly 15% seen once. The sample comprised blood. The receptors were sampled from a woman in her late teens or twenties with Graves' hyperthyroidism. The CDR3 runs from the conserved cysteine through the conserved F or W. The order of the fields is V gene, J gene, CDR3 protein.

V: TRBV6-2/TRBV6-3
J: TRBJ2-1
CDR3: CASSYYLGGRVQNEQFF

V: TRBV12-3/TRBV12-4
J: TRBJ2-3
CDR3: CASSFLRLAGGPNTDTQYF

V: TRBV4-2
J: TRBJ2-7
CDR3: CASSQASSSSSSYEQYF

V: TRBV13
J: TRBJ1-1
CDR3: CASSLAGPAEAFF

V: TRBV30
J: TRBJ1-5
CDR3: CAWSRQGFGSSNQPQHF

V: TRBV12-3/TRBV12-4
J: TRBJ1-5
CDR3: CASSLRSGNPQHF

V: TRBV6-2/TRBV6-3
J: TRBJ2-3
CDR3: CASQGQSSTDTQYF

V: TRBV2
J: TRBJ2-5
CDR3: CASSDGGDRIQETQYF

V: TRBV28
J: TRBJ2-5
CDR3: CASSPLSGEETQYF

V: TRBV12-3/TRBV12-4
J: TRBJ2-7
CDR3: CASSPQPAHYEQYF

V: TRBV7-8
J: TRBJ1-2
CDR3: CASSNWKGQPHFYGYTF

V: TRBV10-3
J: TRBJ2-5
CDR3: CAISDRNNQETQYF

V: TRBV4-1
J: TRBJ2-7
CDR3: CASSHPSGTSGGALDEQYF

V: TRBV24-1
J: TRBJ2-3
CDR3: CATSDPGLLSGSDTQYF

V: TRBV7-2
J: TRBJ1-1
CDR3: CASSFVHEAFF

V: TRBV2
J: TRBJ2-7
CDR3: CASRNPGQANYEQYF

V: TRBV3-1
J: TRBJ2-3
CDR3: CASSQGAGTDTQYF

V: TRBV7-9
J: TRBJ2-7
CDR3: CASRPPAAEQYF

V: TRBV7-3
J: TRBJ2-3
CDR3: CASSLAAGRTDTQYF

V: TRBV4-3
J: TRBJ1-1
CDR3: CASSQDMNTEAFF

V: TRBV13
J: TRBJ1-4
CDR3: CASSSHPGQHEKLFF